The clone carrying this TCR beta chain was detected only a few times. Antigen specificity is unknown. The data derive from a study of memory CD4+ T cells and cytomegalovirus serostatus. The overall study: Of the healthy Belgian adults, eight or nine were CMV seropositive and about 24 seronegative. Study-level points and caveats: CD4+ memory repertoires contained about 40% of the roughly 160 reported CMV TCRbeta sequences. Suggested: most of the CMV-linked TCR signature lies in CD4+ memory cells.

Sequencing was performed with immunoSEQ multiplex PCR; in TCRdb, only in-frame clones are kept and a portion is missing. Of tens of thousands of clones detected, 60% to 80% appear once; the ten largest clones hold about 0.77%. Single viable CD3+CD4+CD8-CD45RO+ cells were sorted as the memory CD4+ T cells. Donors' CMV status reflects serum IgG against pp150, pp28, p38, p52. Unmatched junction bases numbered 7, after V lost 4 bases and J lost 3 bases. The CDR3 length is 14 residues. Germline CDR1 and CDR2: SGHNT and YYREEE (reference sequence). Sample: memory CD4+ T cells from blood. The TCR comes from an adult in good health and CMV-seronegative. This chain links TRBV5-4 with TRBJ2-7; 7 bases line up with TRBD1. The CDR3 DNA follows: TGTGCCAGCAGCGGCATGGCAGGGGGCTACGAGCAGTACTTC. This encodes CASSGMAGGYEQYF.